This T cell receptor beta chain was sequenced during a study of blood T cell repertoires in COVID-19. Study in general: Both acute and convalescent COVID-19 samples were obtained from the United States, Italy and Spain. From T cells, B-cell-depleted T cells, or PBMCs came the material, which was cDNA or gDNA.

As handled by the study authors: The assay estimated nucleated cells by amplifying reference gene primers. The repertoire was sequenced with immunoSEQ multiplex PCR; TCRdb's copy has only in-frame clones and lacks some. V, J and clone size derive from that table, while D and trimming were established from the DNA sequence. There are more than 200,000 clones in the sample; approximately 88% occur only once, and approximately 3.7% lies in the top ten. The CDR3 is made up of 16 amino acids. The germline V and J ends were trimmed by 2 bases and 3 bases, with 16 bases remaining between them. Germline V gene sequence: CDR1 ENHRY, CDR2 SYGVKD.

The sample consisted of PBMCs or T cells enriched from blood (not recorded which). V usage is TRBV10-3 and J usage is TRBJ1-2; TRBD1 might be the D (5 bases). The TCR originated in a woman under 40 who had been exposed to COVID-19. The CDR3, as DNA: TGTGCCATCAGTGAGAGGGGCGACCTGCCCCACTATGGCTACACCTTC. Translating it yields CAISERGDLPHYGYTF.